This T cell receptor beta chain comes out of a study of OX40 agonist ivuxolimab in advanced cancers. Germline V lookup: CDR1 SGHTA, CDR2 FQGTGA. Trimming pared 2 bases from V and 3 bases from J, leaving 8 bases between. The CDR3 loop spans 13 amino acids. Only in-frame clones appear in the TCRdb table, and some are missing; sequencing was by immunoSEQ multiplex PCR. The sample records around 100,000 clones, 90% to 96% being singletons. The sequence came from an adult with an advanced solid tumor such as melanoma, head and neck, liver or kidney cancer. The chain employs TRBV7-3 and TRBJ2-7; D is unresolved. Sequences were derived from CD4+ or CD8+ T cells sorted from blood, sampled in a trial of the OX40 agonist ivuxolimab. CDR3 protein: CASSLEPGYEQYF. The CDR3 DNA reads TGTGCCAGCAGCTTAGAGCCGGGCTACGAGCAGTACTTC.